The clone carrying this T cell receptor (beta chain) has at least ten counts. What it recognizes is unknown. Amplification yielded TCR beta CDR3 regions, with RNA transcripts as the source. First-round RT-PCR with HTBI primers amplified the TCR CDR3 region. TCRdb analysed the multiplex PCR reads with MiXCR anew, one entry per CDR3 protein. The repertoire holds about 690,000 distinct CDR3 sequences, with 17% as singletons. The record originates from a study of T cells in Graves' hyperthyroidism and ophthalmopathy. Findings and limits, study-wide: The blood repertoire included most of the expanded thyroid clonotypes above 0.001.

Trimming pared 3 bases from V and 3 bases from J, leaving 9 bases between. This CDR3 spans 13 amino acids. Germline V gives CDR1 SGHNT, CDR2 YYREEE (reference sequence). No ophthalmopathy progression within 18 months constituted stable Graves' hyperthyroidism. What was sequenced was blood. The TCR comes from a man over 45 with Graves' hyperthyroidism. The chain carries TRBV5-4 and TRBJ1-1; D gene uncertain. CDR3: CASSSDRHTEAFF. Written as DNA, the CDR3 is TGTGCCAGCAGCTCGGACCGCCACACTGAAGCTTTCTTT.